The 11 T cell receptor beta chains below come from one sample, sequenced in a study of T cells in Graves' hyperthyroidism and ophthalmopathy. Using RNA transcripts as the source, TCR beta CDR3 regions were amplified. The HTBI primer set served for first-round RT-PCR of the TCR CDR3. Via MiXCR, TCRdb re-called the multiplex PCR reads, giving one row per CDR3 protein. The data show some 550,000 distinct CDR3 sequences, 20% seen once. The sequencing sample was made of blood. The receptors come from a man aged 18 to 30 with Graves' hyperthyroidism.

The J gene is TRBJ1-1, the V gene TRBV29-1; no clear D gene. Germline values: CDR1 SQVTM, CDR2 ANQGSEA. The CDR3 length is 10 residues. With 5 bases removed from V and 6 bases from J, the gap between germline ends came to 7 bases. The CDR3 nucleotides read TGCAGCGTTTCGGACCCTGAAGCTTTCTTT. Its translation is CSVSDPEAFF.

The V call is TRBV15, the J call TRBJ1-1, with 8 bases identical to TRBD1. The CDR3 has 14 amino acids. CDR1 and CDR2 from the germline V gene are LNHNV and YYDKDF (reference sequence). V trimming: 2 bases; J trimming: 6 bases; junction bases outside the gene matches: 5. CDR3 protein: CATSRTGRGPEAFF. In DNA form, the CDR3 reads TGTGCCACCAGCAGAACCGGCAGGGGGCCTGAAGCTTTCTTT.

This clonotype was recorded many times. The V call is TRBV27, the J call TRBJ2-7; the D gene is possibly TRBD1 (5 bases). The V end was cut by 3 bases, the J end by 4 bases, with 10 bases between. This CDR3 is built from 13 residues. The germline V gene has CDR1 MNHEY and CDR2 SMNVEV (reference sequence). The CDR3 reads CASSLIGHYEQYF. In DNA form, the CDR3 reads TGTGCCAGCAGTTTGATAGGACATTACGAGCAGTACTTC.

The table lists this clonotype with many counts. The rearrangement joins TRBV12-3 or TRBV12-4 to TRBJ1-2; D remains ambiguous. Deletions cut 2 bases from V and 3 bases from J, with 10 bases between. The CDR3 contains 14 residues. In DNA, the CDR3 is TGTGCCAGCAGTTTATCCAGGAGTGACTATGGCTACACCTTC. This encodes CASSLSRSDYGYTF.

The rearrangement joins TRBV10-2 to TRBJ1-2, with unresolved D. This CDR3 comprises 12 residues. V lost 2 bases and J 5 bases, leaving 6 bases between the germline ends. The germline V gene encodes CDR1 WSHSY and CDR2 SAAADI. CDR3 amino acids: CASSEVGYGYTF. CDR3 coding DNA: TGCGCCAGCAGTGAGGTCGGGTATGGCTACACCTTC.

This clonotype was seen more than once but under ten times. The rearrangement uses TRBV29-1 and TRBJ2-5; 9 bases line up with TRBD1. The CDR3 runs to 15 residues. The germline V gene encodes CDR1 SQVTM and CDR2 ANQGSEA. Trimming at V came to 4 bases and at J to 5 bases, leaving 11 bases not matched to a gene. This CDR3 is CSVVSAQGAGETQYF. CDR3 nucleotides: TGCAGCGTTGTATCCGCACAGGGGGCGGGGGAGACCCAGTACTTC. Together with reference TRBV29-1 and TRBJ2-5, the CDR3 gives the full variable domain: SAVISQKPSRDICQRGTSLTIQCQVDSQVTMMFWYRQQPGQSLTLIATANQGSEATYESGFVIDKFPISRPNLTFSTLTVSNMSPEDSSIYLCSVVSAQGAGETQYFGPGTRLLVL.

V is TRBV6-1 and J is TRBJ1-1, with D possibly TRBD1 on 6 matching bases. Trimming removed 8 bases from V and 9 bases from J, with 16 bases in between. The CDR3 is 12 residues long. In germline, CDR1 is MNHNS, CDR2 SASEGT. CDR3 protein: CASGGAGEQAFF. The CDR3 coding sequence is TGTGCCAGCGGGGGGGCAGGAGAACAAGCTTTCTTT.

This clonotype has a count of ten or more. The chain couples TRBV28 to TRBJ2-5, with no clear D. The CDR3 spans 12 residues. Trimming took 4 bases from V and 5 from J, leaving 8 bases between them. Germline loops: CDR1 MDHEN, CDR2 SYDVKM. As DNA, the CDR3 is TGTGCCAGCAGTTGGGGAAGGGAGACCCAGTACTTC. Its protein product is CASSWGRETQYF.

There are many counts of this clonotype. The V call is TRBV6-1, the J call TRBJ2-7, with D tentatively TRBD1 or TRBD2 (5 bases each). The CDR3 extends over 11 amino acids. With 4 bases removed from V and 8 bases from J, the gap between germline ends came to 9 bases. Germline V gene sequence: CDR1 MNHNS, CDR2 SASEGT. The CDR3 spells CASSGPGQQYF. The CDR3 DNA follows: TGTGCCAGCAGTGGACCGGGACAGCAGTACTTC.

As for this clonotype: Just one base apart from a much larger clone, this may be a read error. The genes are TRBV19 and TRBJ2-7, with 9 bases that match TRBD2. Germline V gene lookup returns CDR1 LNHDA and CDR2 SQIVND (reference sequence). This CDR3 has 15 amino acids. CDR3 protein: CASRQAGGRSYEQCF. CDR3 sequence (DNA): TGTGCCAGTAGACAAGCGGGGGGTCGCTCCTACGAGCAGTGCTTC. The whole variable domain, remainder taken from reference TRBV19 and TRBJ2-7, is DGGITQSPKYLFRKEGQNVTLSCEQNLNHDAMYWYRQDPGQGLRLIYYSQIVNDFQKGDIAEGYSVSREKKESFPLTVTSAQKNPTAFYLCASRQAGGRSYEQCFGPGTRLTVT.

This clonotype has a count of ten or more. The chain combines TRBV2 with TRBJ2-7, with D perhaps TRBD2 (6 bases). V was pared by 2 bases and J by 6 bases, with 11 bases between. Germline V gene data show CDR1 as SNHLY and CDR2 as FYNNEI. The CDR3 has 13 residues. This CDR3 reads CASSEIGGIEQYF. CDR3 sequence (DNA): TGTGCCAGCAGTGAAATAGGAGGGATCGAGCAGTACTTC. Looking up the rest from reference TRBV2 and TRBJ2-7 gives the full variable domain: EPEVTQTPSHQVTQMGQEVILRCVPISNHLYFYWYRQILGQKVEFLVSFYNNEISEKSEIFDDQFSVERPDGSNFTLKIRSTKLEDSAMYFCASSEIGGIEQYFGPGTRLTVT.